Shown below are 9 T cell receptor beta chains from a single sample sequenced in a study of T cell repertoires in cytomegalovirus infection. TCRdb analysed the reads with MiXCR anew, one entry per CDR3 protein. The sample includes fewer than 350,000 distinct CDR3 sequences, roughly 16% of them seen just once. Sequencing used PBMCs. Receptors were obtained from a human donor in good health (CMV status not recorded). Some clones in this sample may be carry-over from other donors' samples.

The sample holds many counts of this clonotype. The CDR3 DNA reads TGTGCCAGCAGCTTAAGTGGGAGCTGGAATCAGCCCCAGCATTTT. Protein sequence: CASSLSGSWNQPQHF. The chain recombines TRBV7-9 with TRBJ1-5; unclear D gene. This CDR3 comprises 15 residues. The V and J ends lost 2 bases and 4 bases respectively, with 12 bases between them. CDR1 and CDR2 from the germline V gene are SEHNR and FQNEAQ (reference sequence).

The sample holds many counts of this clonotype. The chain uses TRBV6-6 and TRBJ1-2; TRBD1 matches at 9 bases. Unmatched junction bases numbered 2, after V lost 4 bases and J lost 8 bases. In germline, CDR1 is MNHNY, CDR2 SVGAGI (reference sequence). The CDR3 has 12 residues. The CDR3 here is CASSLTGGGYTF. Written as DNA, the CDR3 is TGTGCCAGCAGTTTAACAGGGGGCGGCTACACCTTC.

In its sample, this clonotype was seen a few times. The chain combines TRBV15 with TRBJ1-4; a possible D gene is TRBD1 (6 bases). V lost 8 bases and J 4 bases, leaving 11 bases between the germline ends. CDR1 is LNHNV, CDR2 YYDKDF, per germline (reference sequence). The CDR3 is made up of 13 amino acids. CDR3 protein: CATSDRSNEKLFF. The CDR3 coding sequence is TGTGCCACCTCGGACAGAAGTAATGAAAAACTGTTTTTT.

This clonotype was seen many times. The rearrangement links TRBV6-6 to TRBJ2-7; D not certain. CDR1 is MNHNY and CDR2 is SVGAGI in the germline V gene (reference sequence). Trimming removed 2 bases from V and 4 bases from J, with 18 bases in between. The length of the CDR3 is 16 residues. This CDR3 reads CASSYISVTHGYEQYF. CDR3 bases: TGTGCCAGCAGTTACATTTCCGTCACCCATGGGTACGAGCAGTACTTC.

This clonotype was picked up many times. The chain has TRBV7-2 and TRBJ2-5, with TRBD1 matching over 8 bases. Trimming took 1 base from V and 1 from J; bases not matched to a gene: 2. This CDR3 spans 15 amino acids. Germline loops: CDR1 SGHTA, CDR2 FQGNSA. In DNA form, the CDR3 reads TGTGCCAGCAGCTTAGTTGGGACAGGCCAAGAGACCCAGTACTTC. Its translation is CASSLVGTGQETQYF. Combining the CDR3 with reference TRBV7-2 and TRBJ2-5 gives the whole variable domain GAGVSQSPSNKVTEKGKDVELRCDPISGHTALYWYRQSLGQGLEFLIYFQGNSAPDKSGLPSDRFSAERTGGSVSTLTIQRTQQEDSAVYLCASSLVGTGQETQYFGPGTRLLVL.

This clonotype was detected many times. The chain uses TRBV4-1 and TRBJ1-6; a possible D gene is TRBD1 (5 bases). V lost 1 base, J lost 13 bases, and 14 bases lay in between. This CDR3 spans 14 amino acids. Germline CDR1 and CDR2: MGHRA and YSYEKL. CDR3 in amino acids: CASSQVAEQGPLHF. DNA for the CDR3: TGCGCCAGCAGCCAAGTGGCAGAGCAGGGCCCCCTCCACTTT.

This clonotype was seen more than once but under ten times. The CDR3 loop reads CSAPTVNLNTEAFF. CDR3 sequence (DNA): TGCAGTGCTCCGACAGTAAACTTGAACACTGAAGCTTTCTTT. The rearrangement links TRBV20-1 to TRBJ1-1; possibly TRBD1 for D (5 bases). V lost 5 bases and J lost 0, with 13 bases in between. The CDR3 sequence is 14 residues long. From germline, CDR1 is DFQATT and CDR2 SNEGSKA (reference sequence).

This clonotype has a handful of counts. The chain couples TRBV12-3 or TRBV12-4 to TRBJ1-1, with D perhaps matching TRBD1 (5 bases). CDR3 length equals 13 residues. Trimming cost V 2 bases and J 6 bases, with 10 bases left between them. Here the CDR3 DNA reads TGTGCCAGCAGTTTACAGGGAGGGTCTGAAGCTTTCTTT. Its protein is CASSLQGGSEAFF.

V usage is TRBV6-5 and J usage is TRBJ2-2; the D is unclear. The length of the CDR3 is 14 residues. Germline lookup yields CDR1 MNHEY and CDR2 SVGAGI. V gave up 7 bases and J gave up 3 bases, with 12 bases separating them. The CDR3 nucleotides are TGTGCCAGCACTGCCACACCGGACACCGGGGAGCTGTTTTTT. Amino acid sequence: CASTATPDTGELFF.